This T cell receptor beta chain comes out of a study of T cell responses to AZD1222 COVID-19 vaccine. Overall study results and limits: At baseline, just 5 or 6 AZD1222 recipients tested seropositive. Increased Spike-specific TCR breadth and depth were observed after two AZD1222 doses. Clonal diversity may have been underestimated in mostly white British donors.

Measured with immunoSEQ multiplex PCR; TCRdb has only the in-frame clones, and not every one. Of 250,000 to 300,000 clones listed, 94% were seen once; the top ten hold approximately 0.52%. In regard to this clone: The target antigen is unknown.

Looked up from germline, CDR1 is LGHNT and CDR2 is FRNRAP. The germline V and J ends were trimmed by 5 bases and 3 bases, with 9 bases remaining between them. This CDR3 has 13 amino acids. Pooling was applied to second doses at about 4 or about 12 weeks. This chain connects TRBV12-5 to TRBJ2-3; D is unclear. This sample comprised peripheral blood, obtained 28 days after the second AZD1222 dose. The sequence was obtained from an adult who received the AZD1222 COVID-19 vaccine. The CDR3 bases are TGTGCTAGTGGTCTCTGGGGAACAGATACGCAGTATTTT. Translation: CASGLWGTDTQYF.